Following are 31 T cell receptor beta chains from one sample sequenced in a study of T-cell memory formation after mild COVID-19. TCRdb ran MiXCR on the 5' RACE reads and lists one entry per CDR3 protein. The table shows over 500,000 distinct CDR3 sequences, with 15% to 20% occurring only once. The specimen was PBMCs or a T cell subset sorted from them (not recorded which). The receptor source for this set is an adult woman who had mild COVID-19 (a few samples of this study predate the infection). Cell type and time point are not known.

The J gene is TRBJ2-3, the V gene TRBV2, with TRBD2 identical over 11 bases. Germline CDR1 reads SNHLY; CDR2 reads FYNNEI. The CDR3 is 15 residues long. V was pared by 6 bases and J by 7 bases, with 9 bases of the junction left unmatched. The DNA for the CDR3 is TGTGCCAGCAGAGAGGTTCTAGCGGGGGGCAATACGCAGTATTTT. This gives the protein CASREVLAGGNTQYF.

In DNA, the CDR3 is TGTGCCAGCAGCCAACCCGGGACGCTGGTAAACATTCAGTACTTC. Its translation is CASSQPGTLVNIQYF. This sequence joins TRBV3-1 and TRBJ2-4; D could derive from TRBD1 or TRBD2 (5 bases each). Trimming took off 2 bases at V and 6 bases at J, with 14 bases between the two ends. CDR3 size: 15 residues. CDR1 LGHDT and CDR2 YNNKEL come from the germline V gene (reference sequence).

The CDR3 reads CASSFRRGTVEAFF. CDR3 DNA sequence: TGTGCCAGCAGTTTCCGACGAGGGACGGTTGAAGCTTTCTTT. This sequence joins TRBV27 and TRBJ1-1; D might be TRBD1 (5 bases). V was clipped by 3 bases and J by 7 bases, with 15 bases between them. Germline lookup yields CDR1 MNHEY and CDR2 SMNVEV (reference sequence). This CDR3 is 14 amino acids long.

The chain employs TRBV7-9 and TRBJ2-7, with 11 positions matching TRBD2. J lost 3 bases, V lost 5 bases, and 12 bases had no gene match. Germline V gene lookup returns CDR1 SEHNR and CDR2 FQNEAQ (reference sequence). The CDR3 has 17 residues. The CDR3 DNA sequence: TGTGCCAGCAGCCAACGGGGGACCGGGACTAGCGGCTACGAGCAGTACTTC. As protein: CASSQRGTGTSGYEQYF.

The chain links TRBV29-1 to TRBJ1-4; 10 positions match TRBD1. CDR1 is SQVTM, CDR2 ANQGSEA, per germline. The CDR3 covers 13 residues. Trimming removed 7 bases from V and 7 bases from J; junction bases left unmatched: 6. CDR3 residues: CSGRQGAGEKLFF. The CDR3 DNA follows: TGCAGCGGGCGACAGGGGGCCGGTGAAAAACTGTTTTTT.

This clonotype appeared a single time. The rearrangement joins TRBV7-6 to TRBJ2-2, with D unclear. Between the trimmed V and J ends, which lost 7 bases and 5 bases, there was a span of 17 bases. Germline V gene sequence: CDR1 SGHVS, CDR2 FNYEAQ. The CDR3 contains 15 residues. The CDR3 sequence: CASTPRAGETGELFF. CDR3 nucleotides: TGTGCCAGCACCCCCCGGGCCGGAGAGACCGGGGAGCTGTTTTTT.

This clonotype was observed a handful of times. The chain couples TRBV10-3 to TRBJ2-7, with TRBD2 identical over 14 bases. Germline CDR1 reads ENHRY; CDR2 reads SYGVKD. V trimming: 0 bases; J trimming: 0 bases; junction bases outside the gene matches: 7. The CDR3 is 19 residues long. The CDR3 DNA follows: TGTGCCATCAGTGAGTCTTTAGGACTAGCGGGAGGAGGCTCCTACGAGCAGTACTTC. It codes for CAISESLGLAGGGSYEQYF.

This clonotype was recorded a few times. This chain joins TRBV6-5 and TRBJ2-1; D is ambiguous. CDR3 size: 11 residues. Germline CDR1 and CDR2: MNHEY and SVGAGI. With 2 bases removed from V and 15 bases from J, the gap between germline ends came to 11 bases. The CDR3 sequence is CASSYGSVLFF. Here the CDR3 DNA reads TGTGCCAGCAGTTACGGGTCCGTCTTGTTCTTC.

This clonotype appeared a few times. The chain employs TRBV6-5 and TRBJ2-4; 7 bases fit TRBD1. V was pared by 6 bases and J by 2 bases, with 4 bases of the junction left unmatched. This CDR3 region has 14 residues. Germline V gene sequence: CDR1 MNHEY, CDR2 SVGAGI. CDR3 DNA sequence: TGTGCCAGCAGCCCAGGGGGTCCCAAAAACATTCAGTACTTC. It translates to CASSPGGPKNIQYF.

The chain couples TRBV3-1 to TRBJ2-3; D unclear. Germline CDR1 reads LGHDT; CDR2 reads YNNKEL (reference sequence). V lost 1 base and J 1 base, leaving 9 bases between the germline ends. This CDR3 region has 15 residues. The CDR3 is CASSQGKLRTDTQYF. The CDR3 region has the DNA TGTGCCAGCAGCCAAGGCAAGCTCCGCACAGATACGCAGTATTTT.

J is TRBJ2-3 and V is TRBV7-3, with TRBD1 as a possible D gene (5 bases). Trimming took off 0 bases at V and 0 bases at J, with 13 bases between the two ends. The CDR3 has 17 amino acids. Germline CDR1 reads SGHTA; CDR2 reads FQGTGA. This CDR3 is CASSLTGVVRSTDTQYF. Here the CDR3 DNA reads TGTGCCAGCAGCTTAACAGGGGTGGTAAGAAGCACAGATACGCAGTATTTT.

In the case of this clonotype: At one boundary the junction diverges from the germline segment, which might be a read error. The genes are TRBV7-2 and TRBJ1-2; TRBD1 matches 7 bases. Germline values: CDR1 SGHTA, CDR2 FQGNSA. The CDR3 has 12 amino acids. The CDR3: CASSPTRDSHAF. The CDR3 coding sequence is TGTGCCAGCAGCCCTACCCGGGACAGCCACGCCTTC.

This clonotype was counted only a few times. This chain links TRBV12-3 or TRBV12-4 with TRBJ2-1, with 7 bases fitting TRBD1. Germline trimming cut 7 bases from V and 9 bases from J; bases unmatched to any gene: 15. The length of the CDR3 is 15 residues. The CDR3 nucleotides read TGTGCCAGCACTACCGGGACAGAGACTAAGGGTGAGCAGTTCTTC. The encoded protein is CASTTGTETKGEQFF.

V and J are TRBV2 and TRBJ2-7, with no clear D. Trimming left V 6 bases short and J 3 bases short, with 18 bases between. Germline CDR1 reads SNHLY; CDR2 reads FYNNEI. The CDR3 is 15 amino acids. The CDR3 DNA reads as TGTGCCAGCAGAGAGAAACGGACGGTGATCTACGAGCAGTACTTC. It specifies CASREKRTVIYEQYF. The full variable domain, with the rest looked up from reference TRBV2 and TRBJ2-7, is EPEVTQTPSHQVTQMGQEVILRCVPISNHLYFYWYRQILGQKVEFLVSFYNNEISEKSEIFDDQFSVERPDGSNFTLKIRSTKLEDSAMYFCASREKRTVIYEQYFGPGTRLTVT.

This clonotype was seen ten or more times. V and J are TRBV5-1 and TRBJ1-1, with unresolved D. Germline lookup yields CDR1 SGHRS and CDR2 YFSETQ. V lost 1 base to trimming and J lost 1 base, with 8 bases between them. This CDR3 contains 14 residues. CDR3 residues: CASSLLWENTEAFF. Written as DNA, the CDR3 is TGCGCCAGCAGCTTGCTCTGGGAGAACACTGAAGCTTTCTTT.

The V and J genes are TRBV4-3 and TRBJ2-7; a weak D match, TRBD2 (6 bases). Trimming stripped 0 bases from V and 4 bases from J, with 16 bases between. The CDR3 length is 16 residues. CDR1 and CDR2 (germline): LGHNA, YSLEER. CDR3 amino acids: CASSQDLTSKGYEQYF. CDR3 sequence (DNA): TGCGCCAGCAGCCAAGATCTGACTAGTAAAGGGTACGAGCAGTACTTC.

This clonotype was seen a handful of times. This chain joins TRBV5-4 and TRBJ2-7; D might be TRBD2 (6 bases). The V gene's germline CDR1 is SGHNT and CDR2 YYREEE (reference sequence). The V end lost 3 bases, the J end lost 3 bases, and 16 bases lay between the germline ends. The CDR3 length is 15 residues. This CDR3 is CASSSPDRDFYEQYF. In nucleotides, the CDR3 is TGTGCCAGCAGCTCCCCTGACCGGGACTTCTACGAGCAGTACTTC.

This clonotype was detected ten times or more. The chain combines TRBV11-2 with TRBJ2-3; 9 bases map to TRBD2. From germline, CDR1 is SGHAT and CDR2 FQNNGV. V gave up 0 bases and J gave up 11 bases; unmatched junction bases: 12. The CDR3 extends over 16 amino acids. DNA for the CDR3: TGTGCCAGCAGCTTAGACCTTAGCGGGGGCTTGAACGGGCAGTATTTT. This encodes CASSLDLSGGLNGQYF.

This clonotype was seen more than once but under ten times. The genes are TRBV5-1 and TRBJ1-1; TRBD1 is a possible D gene (5 bases). The germline V gene encodes CDR1 SGHRS and CDR2 YFSETQ. CDR3 length: 14 amino acids. The V gene lost 0 bases and the J gene lost 5 bases, with 11 bases spanning the gap. CDR3 coding DNA: TGCGCCAGCAGCTTGGCCTGGGGGGGGACTGAAGCTTTCTTT. This encodes CASSLAWGGTEAFF.

The rearrangement joins TRBV4-3 to TRBJ2-1; D may be TRBD2 (5 bases). Trimming took 1 base from V and 8 from J, leaving 12 bases between them. This CDR3 comprises 14 residues. The germline V gene encodes CDR1 LGHNA and CDR2 YSLEER. CDR3 sequence reads: CASSQGVGSHEQFF. For the CDR3, the DNA is TGCGCCAGCAGCCAAGGTGTTGGGAGCCATGAGCAGTTCTTC.

V is TRBV29-1 and J is TRBJ1-1; D not certain. Trimming cost V 4 bases and J 4 bases, with 13 bases left between them. This CDR3 region has 13 residues. Germline V gene data show CDR1 as SQVTM and CDR2 as ANQGSEA. CDR3 sequence reads: CSVGISEGTEAFF. The DNA of the CDR3 is TGCAGCGTTGGAATATCGGAAGGCACTGAAGCTTTCTTT.

V gene TRBV7-3 combines with J gene TRBJ1-1, with D unresolved. The V end lost 1 base, the J end lost 3 bases, and 3 bases lay between the germline ends. The CDR3 loop spans 12 amino acids. The V gene's germline CDR1 is SGHTA and CDR2 FQGTGA. CDR3 sequence (DNA): TGTGCCAGCAGCTTAAGGCACACTGAAGCTTTCTTT. Its translation is CASSLRHTEAFF.

This clonotype was seen only a few times. The chain employs TRBV18 and TRBJ1-3, with a possible D match to TRBD1 (6 bases). V lost 3 bases and J 0 bases, leaving 9 bases between the germline ends. This CDR3 comprises 15 residues. The V gene's germline CDR1 is KGHSH and CDR2 LQKENI. DNA of the CDR3: TGTGCCAGCTCACCCCGGACAGCCTCTGGAAACACCATATATTTT. Its translation is CASSPRTASGNTIYF.

This clonotype was counted a few times. This chain links TRBV4-1 with TRBJ2-7; D is perhaps TRBD1 (6 bases). Germline V lookup: CDR1 MGHRA, CDR2 YSYEKL. The CDR3 length is 15 residues. Trimming took off 7 bases at V and 6 bases at J, with 22 bases between the two ends. DNA for the CDR3: TGCGCCAGCAAGGCGGATAACAGGGAGTTCGGCGAGCAGTACTTC. Its protein product is CASKADNREFGEQYF.

This clonotype has more than one count but fewer than ten. The rearrangement uses TRBV3-1 and TRBJ1-5, with D possibly matching TRBD1 (6 bases). Trimming took off 4 bases at V and 0 bases at J, with 10 bases between the two ends. The CDR3 runs 15 residues. The germline V gene has CDR1 LGHDT and CDR2 YNNKEL (reference sequence). The CDR3 spells CASSPRTASNQPQHF. DNA for the CDR3: TGTGCCAGCAGCCCGAGGACAGCTAGCAATCAGCCCCAGCATTTT. Full variable domain (remainder filled in from reference TRBV3-1 and TRBJ1-5): DTAVSQTPKYLVTQMGNDKSIKCEQNLGHDTMYWYKQDSKKFLKIMFSYNNKELIINETVPNRFSPKSPDKAHLNLHINSLELGDSAVYFCASSPRTASNQPQHFGDGTRLSIL.

The rearrangement uses TRBV3-1 and TRBJ2-2, with D possibly matching TRBD2 (5 bases). Trimming pared 0 bases from V and 4 bases from J, leaving 12 bases between. This CDR3 comprises 16 residues. CDR1 is LGHDT, CDR2 YNNKEL, per germline (reference sequence). The CDR3 spells CASSQEVGRSTGELFF. The DNA for the CDR3 is TGTGCCAGCAGCCAAGAAGTGGGGAGAAGCACCGGGGAGCTGTTTTTT. The full variable domain, with the rest looked up from reference TRBV3-1 and TRBJ2-2, is DTAVSQTPKYLVTQMGNDKSIKCEQNLGHDTMYWYKQDSKKFLKIMFSYNNKELIINETVPNRFSPKSPDKAHLNLHINSLELGDSAVYFCASSQEVGRSTGELFFGEGSRLTVL.

The table lists this clonotype with many counts. V and J are TRBV5-1 and TRBJ2-1; D possibly matches TRBD1 or TRBD2 (5 bases each). This CDR3 is built from 18 residues. Trimming took off 0 bases at V and 8 bases at J, with 24 bases between the two ends. Germline CDR1 SGHRS, CDR2 YFSETQ. In nucleotides, the CDR3 is TGCGCCAGCAGCTTGGTGACGAACGCAGAGGGGCAGAATTATGAGCAGTTCTTC. This codes for CASSLVTNAEGQNYEQFF.

The CDR3 is CSALRGRSGDTQYF. As DNA, the CDR3 is TGCAGTGCCCTGAGGGGGAGGAGTGGAGATACGCAGTATTTT. The V and J genes are TRBV20-1 and TRBJ2-3, with D possibly called TRBD1 or TRBD2 (6 bases each). Germline V lookup: CDR1 DFQATT, CDR2 SNEGSKA (reference sequence). V lost 6 bases and J 5 bases, leaving 18 bases between the germline ends. The CDR3 is 14 amino acids.

This clonotype was found a few times. The rearrangement uses TRBV6-2 or TRBV6-3 and TRBJ2-1; 8 bases align to TRBD2. The CDR3 is 15 amino acids. Germline V lookup: CDR1 MNHEY, CDR2 SVGEGT. V shed 4 bases and J 10 bases; nucleotides not matched to a gene: 12. This CDR3 is CASSSHGSGTSEQFF. The CDR3, as DNA: TGTGCCAGCAGTTCCCATGGTAGCGGGACCTCCGAGCAGTTCTTC.

This clonotype was observed a few times. The rearrangement uses TRBV20-1 and TRBJ2-7; 9 nucleotides align to TRBD1. The CDR3 sequence is 12 residues long. CDR1 is DFQATT, CDR2 SNEGSKA, per germline (reference sequence). The CDR3 DNA follows: TGCAGCGGGGGACAGGGTATTTACGAGCAGTACTTC. Protein: CSGGQGIYEQYF.

The chain combines TRBV10-3 with TRBJ1-5; TRBD1 aligns across 9 bases. This CDR3 is 16 amino acids long. J gave up 3 bases and V 1 base, and 4 bases lay outside the gene matches. The germline CDR1 and CDR2 sequences are ENHRY and SYGVKD. The CDR3 DNA reads as TGTGCCATCAGTGAGTGGGGACAGGGAGACAATCAGCCCCAGCATTTT. Its translation is CAISEWGQGDNQPQHF.